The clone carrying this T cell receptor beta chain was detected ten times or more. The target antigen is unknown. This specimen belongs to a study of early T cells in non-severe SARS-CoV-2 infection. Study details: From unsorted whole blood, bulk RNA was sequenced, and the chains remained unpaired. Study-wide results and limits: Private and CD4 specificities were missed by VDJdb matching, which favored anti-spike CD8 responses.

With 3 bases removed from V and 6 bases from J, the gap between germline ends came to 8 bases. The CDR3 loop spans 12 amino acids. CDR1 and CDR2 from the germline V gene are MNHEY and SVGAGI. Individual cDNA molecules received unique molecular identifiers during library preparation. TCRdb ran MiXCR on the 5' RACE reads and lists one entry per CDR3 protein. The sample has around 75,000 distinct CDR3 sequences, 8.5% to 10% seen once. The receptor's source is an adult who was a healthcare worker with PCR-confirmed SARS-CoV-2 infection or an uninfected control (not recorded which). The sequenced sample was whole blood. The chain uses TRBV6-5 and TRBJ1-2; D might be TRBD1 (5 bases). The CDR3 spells CASSYGGNGYTF. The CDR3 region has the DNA TGTGCCAGCAGTTATGGGGGAAATGGCTACACCTTC.